The clone carrying this T cell receptor beta chain was detected only a few times. MiXCR, applied by TCRdb to the RT-PCR reads, yields one record per CDR3 protein. Here the sample spans fewer than 500,000 distinct CDR3 sequences, more than 15% being singletons. The source of the sample is a study of patients and donors after allogeneic stem cell transplantation. V lost 3 bases, J lost 4 bases, and 12 bases stayed unmatched. CDR1 is SGHKS, CDR2 YYEKEE, per germline (reference sequence). The CDR3 loop spans 16 amino acids. The sequenced sample consisted of blood, either unsorted or a sorted T cell fraction (not recorded which). The genes are TRBV5-5 and TRBJ2-5, with 7 bases that match TRBD1. The source is a human donor who was either an allogeneic HSCT recipient or a stem cell or donor lymphocyte infusion donor (not recorded which). It is not recorded whose cells these are; they may come from a transplant donor. DNA of the CDR3: TGTGCCAGCAGCTCAGAGGACAGACAGGGCAGAGAGACCCAGTACTTC. This translates into CASSSEDRQGRETQYF.